This TCR beta chain was documented in a study of blood T cell repertoires in COVID-19. As for the study in general: COVID-19 samples, acute and convalescent, were from the United States, Italy and Spain. The analysed material was cDNA or gDNA that came from T cells, B-cell-depleted T cells, or PBMCs.

Trimming took off 2 bases at V and 5 bases at J, with 9 bases between the two ends. Germline CDR1 MNHNS, CDR2 SASEGT. This CDR3 contains 14 residues. As originally analysed: The authors estimated nucleated cell counts from reference gene primer amplification. Clones were read by immunoSEQ multiplex PCR, and TCRdb kept only the in-frame ones, dropping some. For V, J and clone size, that table is used; D and trimming come from the DNA. The table lists 250,000 to 350,000 clones, 70% to 90% of them singletons. The material sequenced was peripheral blood. The TCR sequence derives from a woman in her sixties or seventies with acute or convalescent COVID-19. The rearrangement uses TRBV6-1 and TRBJ1-4; tentatively, D is TRBD1 (6 bases). The CDR3 spells CASSERGANEKLFF. CDR3 DNA sequence: TGTGCCAGCAGTGAACGGGGGGCAAATGAAAAACTGTTTTTT.